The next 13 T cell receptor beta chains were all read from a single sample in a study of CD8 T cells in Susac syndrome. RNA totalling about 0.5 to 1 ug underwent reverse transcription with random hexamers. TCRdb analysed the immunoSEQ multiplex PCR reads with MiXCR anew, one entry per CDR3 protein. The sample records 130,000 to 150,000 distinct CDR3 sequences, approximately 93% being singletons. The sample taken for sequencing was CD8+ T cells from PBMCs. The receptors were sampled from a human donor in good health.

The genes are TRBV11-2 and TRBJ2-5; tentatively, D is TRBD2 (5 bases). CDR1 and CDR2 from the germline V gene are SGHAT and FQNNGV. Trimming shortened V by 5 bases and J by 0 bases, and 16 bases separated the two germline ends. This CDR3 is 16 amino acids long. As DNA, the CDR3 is TGTGCCAGCAGCAGACGTCTGGCGGGCAACCAAGAGACCCAGTACTTC. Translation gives CASSRRLAGNQETQYF. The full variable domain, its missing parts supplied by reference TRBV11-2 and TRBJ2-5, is EAGVAQSPRYKIIEKRQSVAFWCNPISGHATLYWYQQILGQGPKLLIQFQNNGVVDDSQLPKDRFSAERLKGVDSTLKIQPAKLEDSAVYLCASSRRLAGNQETQYFGPGTRLLVL.

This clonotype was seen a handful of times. The CDR3 coding sequence is TGCGCCAGCAGCTTGGTCGGGGACGAGCAGTACTTC. It translates to CASSLVGDEQYF. The chain recombines TRBV5-1 with TRBJ2-7, with D perhaps matching TRBD2 (5 bases). The CDR3 is 12 amino acids. V was trimmed by 0 bases and J by 5 bases, leaving 6 bases between them. Germline CDR1 reads SGHRS; CDR2 reads YFSETQ.

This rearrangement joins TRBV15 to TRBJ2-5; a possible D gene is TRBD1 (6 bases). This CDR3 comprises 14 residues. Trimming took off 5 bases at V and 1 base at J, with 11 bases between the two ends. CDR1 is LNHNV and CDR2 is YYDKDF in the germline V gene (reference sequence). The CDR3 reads CATSAYRVQETQYF. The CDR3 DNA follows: TGTGCCACCAGCGCCTACAGGGTCCAAGAGACCCAGTACTTC.

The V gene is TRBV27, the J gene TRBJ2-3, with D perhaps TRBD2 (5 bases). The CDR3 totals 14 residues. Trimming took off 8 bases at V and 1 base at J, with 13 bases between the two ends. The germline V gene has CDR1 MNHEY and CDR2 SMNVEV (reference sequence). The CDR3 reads CASFPREGTDTQYF. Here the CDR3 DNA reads TGTGCCAGCTTTCCCCGGGAAGGCACAGATACGCAGTATTTT.

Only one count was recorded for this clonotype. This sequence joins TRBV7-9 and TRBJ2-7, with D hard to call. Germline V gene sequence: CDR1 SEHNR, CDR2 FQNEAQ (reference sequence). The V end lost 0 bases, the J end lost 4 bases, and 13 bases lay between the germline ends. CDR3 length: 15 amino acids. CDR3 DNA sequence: TGTGCCAGCAGCTTAGCGCCGCGGTTGGGGTACGAGCAGTACTTC. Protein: CASSLAPRLGYEQYF.

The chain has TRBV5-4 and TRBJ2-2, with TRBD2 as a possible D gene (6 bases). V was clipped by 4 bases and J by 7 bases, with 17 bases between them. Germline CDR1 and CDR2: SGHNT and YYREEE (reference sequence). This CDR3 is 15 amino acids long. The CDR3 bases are TGTGCCAGCAGCCTCGTCGCGGGACCCTACGGGGAGCTGTTTTTT. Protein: CASSLVAGPYGELFF. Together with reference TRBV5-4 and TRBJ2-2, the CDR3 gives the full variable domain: ETGVTQSPTHLIKTRGQQVTLRCSSQSGHNTVSWYQQALGQGPQFIFQYYREEENGRGNFPPRFSGLQFPNYSSELNVNALELDDSALYLCASSLVAGPYGELFFGEGSRLTVL.

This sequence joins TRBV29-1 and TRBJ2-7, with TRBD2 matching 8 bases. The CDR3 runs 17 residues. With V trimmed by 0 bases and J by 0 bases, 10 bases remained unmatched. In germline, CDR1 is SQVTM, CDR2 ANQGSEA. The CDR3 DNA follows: TGCAGCGTTGAAGATCCGGAAATAGCGGGAAGCTCCTACGAGCAGTACTTC. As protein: CSVEDPEIAGSSYEQYF.

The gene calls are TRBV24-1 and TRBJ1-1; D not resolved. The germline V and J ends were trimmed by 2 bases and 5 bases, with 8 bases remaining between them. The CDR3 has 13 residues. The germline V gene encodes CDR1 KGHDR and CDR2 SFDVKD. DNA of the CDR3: TGTGCCACCAGTGATTCGATAGGGACTGAAGCTTTCTTT. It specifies CATSDSIGTEAFF.

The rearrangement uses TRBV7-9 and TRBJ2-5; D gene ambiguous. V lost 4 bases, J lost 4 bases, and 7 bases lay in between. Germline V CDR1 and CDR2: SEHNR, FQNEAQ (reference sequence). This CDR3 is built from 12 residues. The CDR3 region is CASSYGPETQYF. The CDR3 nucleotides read TGTGCCAGCAGCTATGGCCCAGAGACCCAGTACTTC.

The CDR3 sequence is CSVSPEAFF. The CDR3 region has the DNA TGCAGCGTTAGCCCTGAAGCTTTCTTT. The chain combines TRBV29-1 with TRBJ1-1; D call uncertain. This CDR3 has 9 residues. Germline V gene lookup returns CDR1 SQVTM and CDR2 ANQGSEA. The ends were cut back, 5 bases at V and 6 bases at J, with 4 bases in the middle.

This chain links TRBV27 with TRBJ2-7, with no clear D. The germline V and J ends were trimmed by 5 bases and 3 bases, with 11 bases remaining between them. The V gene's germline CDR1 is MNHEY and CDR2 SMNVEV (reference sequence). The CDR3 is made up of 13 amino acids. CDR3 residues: CASSLRTNYEQYF. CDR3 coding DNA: TGTGCCAGCAGTCTCCGGACCAACTACGAGCAGTACTTC.

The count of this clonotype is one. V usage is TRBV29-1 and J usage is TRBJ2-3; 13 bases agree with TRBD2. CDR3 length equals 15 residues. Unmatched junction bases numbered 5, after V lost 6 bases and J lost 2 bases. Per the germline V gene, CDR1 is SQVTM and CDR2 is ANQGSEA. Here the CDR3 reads CSVEGLAGSTDTQYF. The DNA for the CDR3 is TGCAGCGTAGAGGGACTAGCGGGGTCCACAGATACGCAGTATTTT.

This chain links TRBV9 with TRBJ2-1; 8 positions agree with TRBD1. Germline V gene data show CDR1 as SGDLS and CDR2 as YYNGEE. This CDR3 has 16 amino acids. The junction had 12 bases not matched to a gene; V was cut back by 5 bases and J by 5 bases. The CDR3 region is CASSLPDRAVHNEQFF. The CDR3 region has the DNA TGTGCCAGCAGTCTCCCGGACAGGGCTGTCCACAATGAGCAGTTCTTC.